This T cell receptor (beta chain) was sequenced during a study of STAT3 mutations in large granular lymphocyte leukemia. Study results and caveats: In T-cell large granular lymphocyte leukemia, about half of patients showed multiple immunodominant subclonotypes. Some patients had dominant TCR clones larger than their STAT3 mutant burden.

A word on this clone: Its antigen is as yet unknown. The DNA is left out, because the CDR3 cannot be placed on it with certainty; the CDR3 is given as TCRdb lists it.

The CDR3 numbers 17 amino acids, ends counted. The assay was immunoSEQ multiplex PCR, and TCRdb's table has in-frame clones only and misses some. The table records roughly 12,000 clones, 65% to 90% of them present only once. V is TRBV12-2 and J is TRBJ1-5. TRBV12-2 represents a pseudogene. The sample consisted of peripheral blood mononuclear cells. The TCR originated in a man older than 75 with T-cell large granular lymphocyte leukemia. Some clones in this sample may be carry-over from other donors' samples. CDR3 protein: CASYCCPAHYSNQPQHF.